This T cell receptor beta chain was profiled in a study of blood T cell repertoires in COVID-19. Profiling relied on immunoSEQ multiplex PCR, and the TCRdb table lists in-frame clones only, not all of them. The profile shows about 60,000 clones, approximately 91% of them singletons. CDR1 is MNHEY and CDR2 is SMNVEV in the germline V gene (reference sequence). This CDR3 has 13 amino acids. V shed 5 bases and J shed 3 bases, with 10 bases lying between them. This sequence joins TRBV27 and TRBJ1-1; weak D call: TRBD1 (6 bases). Sequencing was carried out using peripheral blood. The clonotype was recovered from a man in his fifties with active COVID-19. DNA for the CDR3: TGTGCCAGCAGTCTCAGGACAGACACTGAAGCTTTCTTT. Its protein is CASSLRTDTEAFF.